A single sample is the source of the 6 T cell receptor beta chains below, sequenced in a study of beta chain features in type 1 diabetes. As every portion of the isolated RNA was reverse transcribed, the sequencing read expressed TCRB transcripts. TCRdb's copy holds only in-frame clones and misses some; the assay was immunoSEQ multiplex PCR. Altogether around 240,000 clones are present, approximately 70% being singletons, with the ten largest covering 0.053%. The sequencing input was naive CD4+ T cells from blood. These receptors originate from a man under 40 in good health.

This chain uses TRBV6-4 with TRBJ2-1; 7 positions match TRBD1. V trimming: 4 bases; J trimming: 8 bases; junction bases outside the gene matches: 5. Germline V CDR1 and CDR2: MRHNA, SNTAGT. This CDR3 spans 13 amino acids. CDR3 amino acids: CASSGQGGDEQFF. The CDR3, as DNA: TGTGCCAGCAGTGGACAGGGTGGGGATGAGCAGTTCTTC.

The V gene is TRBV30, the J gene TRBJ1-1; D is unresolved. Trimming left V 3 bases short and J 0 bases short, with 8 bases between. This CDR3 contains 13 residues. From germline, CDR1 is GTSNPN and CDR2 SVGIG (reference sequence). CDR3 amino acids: CAWSSNMNTEAFF. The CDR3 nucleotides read TGTGCCTGGAGCTCGAATATGAACACTGAAGCTTTCTTT.

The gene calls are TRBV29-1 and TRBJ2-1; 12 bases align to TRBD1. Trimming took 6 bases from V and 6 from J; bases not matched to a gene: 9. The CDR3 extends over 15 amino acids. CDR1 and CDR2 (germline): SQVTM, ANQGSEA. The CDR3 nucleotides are TGCAGCGTCTTCAGAAGGGACAGGGGGCGCAATGAGCAGTTCTTC. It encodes CSVFRRDRGRNEQFF.

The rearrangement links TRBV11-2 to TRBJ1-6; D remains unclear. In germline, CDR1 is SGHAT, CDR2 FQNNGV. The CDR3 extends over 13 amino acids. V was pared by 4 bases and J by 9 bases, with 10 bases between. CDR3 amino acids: CASSSEDGSPLHF. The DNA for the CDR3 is TGTGCCAGCAGCTCCGAGGACGGTTCACCCCTCCACTTT.

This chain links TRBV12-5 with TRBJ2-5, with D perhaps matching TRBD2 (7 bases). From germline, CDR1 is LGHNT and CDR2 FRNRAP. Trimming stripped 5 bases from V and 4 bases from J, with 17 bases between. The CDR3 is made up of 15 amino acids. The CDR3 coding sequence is TGTGCTAGTGGTCCGGAAGGGGGGGTCCTAGAGACCCAGTACTTC. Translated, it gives CASGPEGGVLETQYF.

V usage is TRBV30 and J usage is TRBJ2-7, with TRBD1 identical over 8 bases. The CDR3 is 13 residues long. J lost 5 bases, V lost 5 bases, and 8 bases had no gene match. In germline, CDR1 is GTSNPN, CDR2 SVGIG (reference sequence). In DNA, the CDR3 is TGTGCCTGGGAAACGACAGGGGTCCACGAGCAGTACTTC. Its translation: CAWETTGVHEQYF.